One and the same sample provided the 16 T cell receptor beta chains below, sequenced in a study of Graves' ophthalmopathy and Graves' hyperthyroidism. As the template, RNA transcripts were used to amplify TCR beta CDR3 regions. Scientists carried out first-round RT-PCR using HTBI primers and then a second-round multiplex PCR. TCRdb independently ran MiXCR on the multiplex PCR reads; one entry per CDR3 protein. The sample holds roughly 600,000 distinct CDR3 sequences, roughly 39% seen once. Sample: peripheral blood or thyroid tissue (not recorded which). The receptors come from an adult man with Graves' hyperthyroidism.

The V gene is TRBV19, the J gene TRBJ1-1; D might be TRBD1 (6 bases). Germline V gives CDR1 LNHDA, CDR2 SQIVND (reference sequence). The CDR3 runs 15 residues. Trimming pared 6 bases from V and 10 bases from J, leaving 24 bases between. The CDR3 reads CASRQTGPLQGGAFF. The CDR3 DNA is TGTGCCAGTAGACAGACGGGACCGCTTCAAGGGGGAGCTTTCTTT.

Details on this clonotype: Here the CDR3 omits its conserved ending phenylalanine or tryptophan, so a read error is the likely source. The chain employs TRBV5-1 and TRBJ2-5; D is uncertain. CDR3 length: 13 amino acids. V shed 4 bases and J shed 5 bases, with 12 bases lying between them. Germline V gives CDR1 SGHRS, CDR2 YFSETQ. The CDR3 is CASSIAGWETQYS. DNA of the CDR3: TGCGCCAGCAGCATAGCTGGGTGGGAGACCCAGTACTCC.

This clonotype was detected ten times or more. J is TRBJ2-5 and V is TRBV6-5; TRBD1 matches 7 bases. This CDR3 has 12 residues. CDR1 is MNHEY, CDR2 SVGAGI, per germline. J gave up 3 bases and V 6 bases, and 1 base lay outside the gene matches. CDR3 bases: TGTGCCAGCAGAGGGACAGAAGAGACCCAGTACTTC. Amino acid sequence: CASRGTEETQYF.

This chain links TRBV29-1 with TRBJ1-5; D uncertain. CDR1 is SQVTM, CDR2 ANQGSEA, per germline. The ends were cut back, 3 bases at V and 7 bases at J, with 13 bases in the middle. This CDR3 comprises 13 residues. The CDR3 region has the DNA TGCAGCGTTGATGTAGCGGGAGGGCAGCCCCAGCATTTT. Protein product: CSVDVAGGQPQHF.

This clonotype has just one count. The CDR3 loop reads CSLEVAANEKLFF. The CDR3 DNA reads TGCAGCTTGGAGGTTGCGGCAAATGAAAAACTGTTTTTT. This chain connects TRBV29-1 to TRBJ1-4; D unresolved. CDR1 SQVTM and CDR2 ANQGSEA come from the germline V gene. Trimming shortened V by 8 bases and J by 5 bases, and 15 bases separated the two germline ends. The CDR3 extends over 13 amino acids.

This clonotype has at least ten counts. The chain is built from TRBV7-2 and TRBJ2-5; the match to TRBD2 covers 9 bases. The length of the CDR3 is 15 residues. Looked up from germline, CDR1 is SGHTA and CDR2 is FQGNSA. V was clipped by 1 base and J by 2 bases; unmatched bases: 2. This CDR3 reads CASSLGGGAQETQYF. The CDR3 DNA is TGTGCCAGCAGCTTAGGCGGGGGGGCACAAGAGACCCAGTACTTC.

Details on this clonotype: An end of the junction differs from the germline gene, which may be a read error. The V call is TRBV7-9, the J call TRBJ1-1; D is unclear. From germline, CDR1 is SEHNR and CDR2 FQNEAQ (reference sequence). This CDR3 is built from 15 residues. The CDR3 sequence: CVSSLERRRNTEAFF. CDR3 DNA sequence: TGTGTCAGCAGCTTAGAGAGGCGGCGGAACACTGAAGCTTTCTTT.

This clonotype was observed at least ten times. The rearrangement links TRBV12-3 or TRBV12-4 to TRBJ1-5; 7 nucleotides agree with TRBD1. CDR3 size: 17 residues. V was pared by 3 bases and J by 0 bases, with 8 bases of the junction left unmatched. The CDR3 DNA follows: TGTGCCAGCAGTTTCAGGGGGACAGACTATAGCAATCAGCCCCAGCATTTT. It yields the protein CASSFRGTDYSNQPQHF.

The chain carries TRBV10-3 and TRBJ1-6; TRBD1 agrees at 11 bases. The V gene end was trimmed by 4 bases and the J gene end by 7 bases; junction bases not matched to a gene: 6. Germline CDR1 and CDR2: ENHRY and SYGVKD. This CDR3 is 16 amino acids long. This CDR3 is CAISARDRGMNSPLHF. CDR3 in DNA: TGTGCCATCAGTGCCCGGGACAGGGGGATGAATTCACCCCTCCACTTT.

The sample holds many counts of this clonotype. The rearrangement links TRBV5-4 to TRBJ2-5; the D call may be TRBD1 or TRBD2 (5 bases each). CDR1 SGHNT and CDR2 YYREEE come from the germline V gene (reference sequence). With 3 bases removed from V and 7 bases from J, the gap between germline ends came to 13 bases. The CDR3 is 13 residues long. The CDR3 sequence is CASSSQGDRTQYF. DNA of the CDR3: TGTGCCAGCAGCTCCCAGGGAGATAGGACCCAGTACTTC.

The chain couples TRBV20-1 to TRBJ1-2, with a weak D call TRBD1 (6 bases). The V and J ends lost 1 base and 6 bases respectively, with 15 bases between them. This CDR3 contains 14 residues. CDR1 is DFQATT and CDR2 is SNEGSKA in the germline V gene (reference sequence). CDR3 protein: CSARVDRRGHGYTF. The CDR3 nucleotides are TGCAGTGCTAGAGTTGATCGCAGGGGTCATGGCTACACCTTC.

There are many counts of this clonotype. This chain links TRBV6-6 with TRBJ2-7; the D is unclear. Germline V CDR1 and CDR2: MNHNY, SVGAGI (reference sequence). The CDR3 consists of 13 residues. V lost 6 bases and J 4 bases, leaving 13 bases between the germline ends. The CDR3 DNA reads TGTGCCAGCAGGAGGAGTAGCATATACGAGCAGTACTTC. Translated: CASRRSSIYEQYF.

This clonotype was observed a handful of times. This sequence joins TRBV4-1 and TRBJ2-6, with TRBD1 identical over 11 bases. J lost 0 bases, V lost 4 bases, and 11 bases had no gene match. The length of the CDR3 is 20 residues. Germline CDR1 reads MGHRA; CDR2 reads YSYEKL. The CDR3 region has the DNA TGCGCCAGCAGCCCCTTCTCTGGACAGGGGGCGGACTCTGGGGCCAACGTCCTGACTTTC. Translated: CASSPFSGQGADSGANVLTF.

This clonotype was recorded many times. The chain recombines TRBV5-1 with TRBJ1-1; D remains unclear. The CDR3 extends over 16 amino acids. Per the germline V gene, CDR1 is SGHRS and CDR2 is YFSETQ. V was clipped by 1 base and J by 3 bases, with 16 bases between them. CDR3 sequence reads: CASSLNGPSIHTEAFF. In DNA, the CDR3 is TGCGCCAGCAGCTTGAACGGACCCAGTATCCACACTGAAGCTTTCTTT.

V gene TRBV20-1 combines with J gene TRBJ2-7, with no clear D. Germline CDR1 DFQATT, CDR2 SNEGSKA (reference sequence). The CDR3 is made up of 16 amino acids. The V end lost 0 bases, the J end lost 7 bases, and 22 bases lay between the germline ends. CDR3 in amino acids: CSARDGGELGLREQYF. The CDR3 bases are TGCAGTGCTAGAGATGGCGGCGAGCTTGGGCTCCGGGAGCAGTACTTC.

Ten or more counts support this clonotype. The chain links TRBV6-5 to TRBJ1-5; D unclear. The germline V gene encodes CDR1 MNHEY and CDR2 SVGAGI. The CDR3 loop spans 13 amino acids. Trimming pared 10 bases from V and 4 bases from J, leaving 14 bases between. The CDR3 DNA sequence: TGTGCCAACGCCTTGGATAGGAATCAGCCCCAGCATTTT. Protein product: CANALDRNQPQHF.